A selection of T cell receptor beta chains follows, all from one sample in a study of molecular identifiers for immune sequencing clone quantification. TCRdb used MiXCR to reprocess the PCR reads, holding one entry per CDR3 protein. The table includes 90,000 to 120,000 distinct CDR3 sequences, roughly a third detected once. What was sequenced was naive CD8+ T cells from blood, with Jurkat cell RNA spiked in. The receptor set was obtained from a human donor in good health. Some libraries in this study had Jurkat cell RNA spiked in. CDR3s include the opening cysteine and the closing phenylalanine or tryptophan. The D gene is left open where the match is weak. Expanded clones are given a class, and other clones once, few, many or no size at all.

j_call d_call v_call clone_size cdr3_nt cdr3_aa
TRBJ2-7 - TRBV6-6 many TGTGCCAGCAGTCCTACAGGACTTCCCTACGAGCAGTACTTC CASSPTGLPYEQYF
TRBJ2-5 TRBD1 TRBV9 few TGTGCCAGCAGCGCAACAGGGGGCCAGGAGACCCAGTACTTC CASSATGGQETQYF
TRBJ2-3 - TRBV7-6 many TGTGCCAGCAGCTTAGTTGGGGGCCTGACCACAGATACGCAGTATTTT CASSLVGGLTTDTQYF
TRBJ2-2 TRBD2 TRBV9 - TGTGCCAGCACCCCGAGGGGCGGGGGCACCGGGGAGCTGTTTTTT CASTPRGGGTGELFF
TRBJ1-5 TRBD1 TRBV29-1 few TGCAGCGTCCAGGGGGAAGGCAATCAGCCCCAGCATTTT CSVQGEGNQPQHF
TRBJ2-1 - TRBV28 - TGTGCCAGCTGCCCCCGACAGGGAGGGCTCTACAATGAGCAGTTCTTC CASCPRQGGLYNEQFF
TRBJ2-7 - TRBV7-2 few TGTGCCAGCAGTCCGATACCAGGGCGGGAGCAGTACTTC CASSPIPGREQYF
TRBJ2-3 - TRBV4-3 few TGCGCCAGCAGCAAGGGATTTACTCTCACAGATACGCAGTATTTT CASSKGFTLTDTQYF
TRBJ2-5 - TRBV6-5 few TGTGCCAGCAGTTACTCGAAAGGGGCCGGAGAGACCCAGTACTTC CASSYSKGAGETQYF
TRBJ2-3 - TRBV7-9 - TGTGCCAGCAGGGGCGGCGGGACTTTCACAGATACGCAGTATTTT CASRGGGTFTDTQYF